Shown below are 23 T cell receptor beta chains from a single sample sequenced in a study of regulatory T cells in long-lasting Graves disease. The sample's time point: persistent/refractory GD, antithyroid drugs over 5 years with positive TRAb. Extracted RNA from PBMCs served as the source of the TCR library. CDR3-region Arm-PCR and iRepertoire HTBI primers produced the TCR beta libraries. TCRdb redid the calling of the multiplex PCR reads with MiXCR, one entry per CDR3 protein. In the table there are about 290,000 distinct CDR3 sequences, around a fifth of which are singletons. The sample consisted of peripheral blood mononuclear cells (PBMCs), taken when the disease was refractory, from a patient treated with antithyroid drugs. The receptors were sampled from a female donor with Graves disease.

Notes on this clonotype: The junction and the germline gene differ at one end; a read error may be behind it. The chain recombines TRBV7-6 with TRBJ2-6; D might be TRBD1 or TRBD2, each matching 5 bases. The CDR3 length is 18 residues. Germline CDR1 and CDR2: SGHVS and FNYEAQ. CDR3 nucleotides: TGTGCCAGCAGTTCTACGGGAACGCTGGGGCCCGGGGCCAACGTCCCGACTTTC. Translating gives CASSSTGTLGPGANVPTF. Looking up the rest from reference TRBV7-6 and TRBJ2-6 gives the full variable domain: GAGVSQSPRYKVTKRGQDVALRCDPISGHVSLYWYRQALGQGPEFLTYFNYEAQQDKSGLPNDRFSAERPEGSISTLTIQRTEQRDSAMYRCASSSTGTLGPGANVPTFGAGSRLTVL.

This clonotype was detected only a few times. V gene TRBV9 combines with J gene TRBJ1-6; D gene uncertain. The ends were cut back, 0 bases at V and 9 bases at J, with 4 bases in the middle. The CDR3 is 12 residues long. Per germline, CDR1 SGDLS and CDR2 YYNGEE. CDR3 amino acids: CASSVGGSPLHF. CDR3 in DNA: TGTGCCAGCAGCGTAGGGGGTTCACCCCTCCACTTT.

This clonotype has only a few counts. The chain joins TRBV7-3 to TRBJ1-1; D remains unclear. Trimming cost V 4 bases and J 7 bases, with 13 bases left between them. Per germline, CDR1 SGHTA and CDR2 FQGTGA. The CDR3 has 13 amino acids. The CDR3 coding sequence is TGTGCCAGCAGCTCCGGAGGGAAGCATGAAGCTTTCTTT. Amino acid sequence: CASSSGGKHEAFF.

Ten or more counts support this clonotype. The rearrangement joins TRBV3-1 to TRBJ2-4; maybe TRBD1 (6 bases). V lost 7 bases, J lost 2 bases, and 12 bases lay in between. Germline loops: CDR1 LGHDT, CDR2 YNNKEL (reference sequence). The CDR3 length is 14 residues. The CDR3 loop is CASTPGETKNIQYF. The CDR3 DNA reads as TGTGCCAGCACCCCAGGGGAAACCAAAAACATTCAGTACTTC.

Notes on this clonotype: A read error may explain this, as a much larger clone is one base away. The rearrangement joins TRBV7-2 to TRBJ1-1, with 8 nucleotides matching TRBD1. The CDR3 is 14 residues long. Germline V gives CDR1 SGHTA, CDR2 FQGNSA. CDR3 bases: TGTGCCAGCAGCGACAGGGGCCGGAACACTGAAGCTTCCTTT. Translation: CASSDRGRNTEASF.

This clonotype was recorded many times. CDR3 in DNA: TGTGCCACCAGCGACACGGGAGCGCGTTCCTACGAGCAGTACTTC. Protein sequence: CATSDTGARSYEQYF. This sequence joins TRBV15 and TRBJ2-7; maybe TRBD2 (6 bases). Trimming stripped 5 bases from V and 1 base from J, with 15 bases between. This CDR3 spans 15 amino acids. Per the germline V gene, CDR1 is LNHNV and CDR2 is YYDKDF (reference sequence).

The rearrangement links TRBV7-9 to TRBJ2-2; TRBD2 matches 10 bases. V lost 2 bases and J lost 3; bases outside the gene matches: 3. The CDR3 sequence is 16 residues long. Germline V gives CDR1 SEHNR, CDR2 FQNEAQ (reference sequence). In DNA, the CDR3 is TGTGCCAGCAGCTTAAGCCTAGCGGGAGACACCGGGGAGCTGTTTTTT. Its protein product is CASSLSLAGDTGELFF.

This chain's CDR3 is CSARRSPLYNEQFF. CDR3 DNA: TGCAGTGCCAGACGATCCCCACTCTACAATGAGCAGTTCTTC. The V and J genes are TRBV20-1 and TRBJ2-1; D is unresolved. The length of the CDR3 is 14 residues. Germline CDR1 reads DFQATT; CDR2 reads SNEGSKA (reference sequence). V was shortened by 6 bases and J by 3 bases, with 15 bases between the two germline ends.

The CDR3 protein is CASSIRDRDGEQYF. The CDR3 region has the DNA TGTGCCAGTAGTATACGGGACAGGGATGGGGAGCAGTACTTC. This chain uses TRBV19 with TRBJ2-7; 9 bases match TRBD1. The CDR3 consists of 14 residues. Germline values: CDR1 LNHDA, CDR2 SQIVND (reference sequence). The junction had 6 bases not matched to a gene; V was cut back by 2 bases and J by 7 bases. The full variable domain, in which reference TRBV19 and TRBJ2-7 provide the parts outside the CDR3, is DGGITQSPKYLFRKEGQNVTLSCEQNLNHDAMYWYRQDPGQGLRLIYYSQIVNDFQKGDIAEGYSVSREKKESFPLTVTSAQKNPTAFYLCASSIRDRDGEQYFGPGTRLTVT.

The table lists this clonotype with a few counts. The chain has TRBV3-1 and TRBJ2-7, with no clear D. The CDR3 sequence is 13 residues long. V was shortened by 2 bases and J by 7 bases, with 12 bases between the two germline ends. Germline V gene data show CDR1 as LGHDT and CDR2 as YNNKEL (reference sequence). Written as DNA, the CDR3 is TGTGCCAGCAGCCAAATACGGCTGGGGGAGCAGTACTTC. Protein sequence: CASSQIRLGEQYF.

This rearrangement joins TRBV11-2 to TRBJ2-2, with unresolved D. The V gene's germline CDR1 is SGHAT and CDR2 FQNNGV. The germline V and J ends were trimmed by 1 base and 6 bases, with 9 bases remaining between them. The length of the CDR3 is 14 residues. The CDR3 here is CASSLVLASGELFF. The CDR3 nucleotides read TGTGCCAGCAGCTTAGTATTAGCATCCGGGGAGCTGTTTTTT.

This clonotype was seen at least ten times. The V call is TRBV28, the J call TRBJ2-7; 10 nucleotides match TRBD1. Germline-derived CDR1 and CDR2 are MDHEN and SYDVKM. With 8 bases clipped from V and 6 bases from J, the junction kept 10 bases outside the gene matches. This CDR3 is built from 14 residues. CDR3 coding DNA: TGTGCCAGCTTTGCATGGGACAGGGGACGCGAGCAGTACTTC. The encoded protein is CASFAWDRGREQYF.

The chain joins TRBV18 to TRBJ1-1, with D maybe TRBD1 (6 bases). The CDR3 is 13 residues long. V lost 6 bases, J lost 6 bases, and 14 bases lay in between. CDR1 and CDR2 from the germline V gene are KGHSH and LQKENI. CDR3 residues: CASSPVGGAEAFF. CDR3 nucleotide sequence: TGTGCCAGCTCGCCCGTGGGGGGCGCTGAAGCTTTCTTT. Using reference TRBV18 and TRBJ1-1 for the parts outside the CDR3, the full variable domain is NAGVMQNPRHLVRRRGQEARLRCSPMKGHSHVYWYRQLPEEGLKFMVYLQKENIIDESGMPKERFSAEFPKEGPSILRIQQVVRGDSAAYFCASSPVGGAEAFFGQGTRLTVV.

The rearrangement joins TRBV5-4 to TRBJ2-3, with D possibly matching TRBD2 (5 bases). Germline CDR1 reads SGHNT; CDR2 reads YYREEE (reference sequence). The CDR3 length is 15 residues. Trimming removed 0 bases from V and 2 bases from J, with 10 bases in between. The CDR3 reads CASSLAGVHTDTQYF. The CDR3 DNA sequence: TGTGCCAGCAGCTTGGCCGGGGTCCACACAGATACGCAGTATTTT.

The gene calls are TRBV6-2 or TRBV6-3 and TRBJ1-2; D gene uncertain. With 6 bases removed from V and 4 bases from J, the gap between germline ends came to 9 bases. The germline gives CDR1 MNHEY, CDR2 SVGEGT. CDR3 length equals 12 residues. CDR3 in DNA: TGTGCCAGCAGACTGTGGGGCTATGGCTACACCTTC. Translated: CASRLWGYGYTF.

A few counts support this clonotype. The CDR3 reads CASSFENRETQYF. Written as DNA, the CDR3 is TGTGCCAGCAGTTTCGAAAATCGAGAGACCCAGTACTTC. The rearrangement joins TRBV12-3 or TRBV12-4 to TRBJ2-5; D is ambiguous. The CDR3 extends over 13 amino acids. Trimming pared 3 bases from V and 4 bases from J, leaving 9 bases between.

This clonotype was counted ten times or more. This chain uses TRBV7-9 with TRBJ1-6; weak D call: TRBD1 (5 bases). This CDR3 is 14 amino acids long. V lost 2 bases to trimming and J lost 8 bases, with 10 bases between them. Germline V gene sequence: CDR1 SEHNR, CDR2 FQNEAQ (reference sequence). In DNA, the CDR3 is TGTGCCAGCAGCTTACAGGGTTCGGATTCACCCCTCCACTTT. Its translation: CASSLQGSDSPLHF.

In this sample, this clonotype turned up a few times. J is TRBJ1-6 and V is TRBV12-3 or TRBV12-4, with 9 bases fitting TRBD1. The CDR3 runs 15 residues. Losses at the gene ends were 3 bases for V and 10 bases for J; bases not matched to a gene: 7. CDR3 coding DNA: TGTGCCAGCAGTTTCGTACAGGGGGCAGGATCACCCCTCCACTTT. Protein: CASSFVQGAGSPLHF.

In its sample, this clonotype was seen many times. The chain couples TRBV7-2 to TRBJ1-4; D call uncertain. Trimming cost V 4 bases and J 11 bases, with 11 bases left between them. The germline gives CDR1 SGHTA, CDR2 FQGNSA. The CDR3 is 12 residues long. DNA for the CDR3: TGTGCCAGCAGCTCCCAAGACGGGAAACTGTTTTTT. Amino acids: CASSSQDGKLFF.

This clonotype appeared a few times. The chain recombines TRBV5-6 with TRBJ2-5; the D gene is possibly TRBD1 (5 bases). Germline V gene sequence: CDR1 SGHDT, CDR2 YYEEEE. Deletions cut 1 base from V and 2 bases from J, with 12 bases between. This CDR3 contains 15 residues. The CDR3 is CASSLSSNRQETQYF. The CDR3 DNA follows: TGTGCCAGCAGCTTGTCCTCCAACAGGCAAGAGACCCAGTACTTC.

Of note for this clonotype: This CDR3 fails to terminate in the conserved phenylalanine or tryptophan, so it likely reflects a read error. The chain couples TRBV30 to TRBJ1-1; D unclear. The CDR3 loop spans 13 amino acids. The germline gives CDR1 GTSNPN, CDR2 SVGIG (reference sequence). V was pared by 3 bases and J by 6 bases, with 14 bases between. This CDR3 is CAWRPRVNPEAFS. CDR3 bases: TGTGCCTGGAGACCCCGGGTTAACCCTGAAGCTTTCTCT.

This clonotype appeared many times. CDR3: CASSPPAFSGPNTGELFF. The CDR3 DNA reads as TGTGCCAGCAGTCCCCCCGCATTTAGCGGCCCTAACACCGGGGAGCTGTTTTTT. The chain carries TRBV28 and TRBJ2-2, with D perhaps TRBD2 (6 bases). The germline gives CDR1 MDHEN, CDR2 SYDVKM. With 5 bases removed from V and 2 bases from J, the gap between germline ends came to 21 bases. This CDR3 is built from 18 residues.

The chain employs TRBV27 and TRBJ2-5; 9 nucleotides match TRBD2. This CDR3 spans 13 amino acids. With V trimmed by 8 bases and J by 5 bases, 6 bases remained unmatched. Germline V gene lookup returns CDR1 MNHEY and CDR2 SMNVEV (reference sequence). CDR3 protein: CASGTGLAETQYF. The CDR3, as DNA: TGTGCCAGCGGAACGGGACTAGCCGAGACCCAGTACTTC.